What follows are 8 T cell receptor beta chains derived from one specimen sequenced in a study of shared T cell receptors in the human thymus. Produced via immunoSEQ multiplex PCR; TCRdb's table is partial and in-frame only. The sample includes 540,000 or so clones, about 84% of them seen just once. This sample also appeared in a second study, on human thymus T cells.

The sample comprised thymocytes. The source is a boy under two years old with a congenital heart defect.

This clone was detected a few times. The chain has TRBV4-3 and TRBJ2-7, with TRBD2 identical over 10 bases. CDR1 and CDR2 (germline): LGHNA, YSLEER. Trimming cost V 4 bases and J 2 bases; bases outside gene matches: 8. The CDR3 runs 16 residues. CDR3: CASSPHRTSGTYEQYF. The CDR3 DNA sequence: TGCGCCAGCAGCCCCCACCGGACTAGCGGAACCTACGAGCAGTACTTC.

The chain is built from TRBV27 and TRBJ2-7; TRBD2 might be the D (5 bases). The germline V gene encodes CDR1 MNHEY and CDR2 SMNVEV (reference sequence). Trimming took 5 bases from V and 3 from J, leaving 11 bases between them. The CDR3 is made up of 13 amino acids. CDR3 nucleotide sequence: TGTGCCAGCAGTGTCACCGGGGACTACGAGCAGTACTTC. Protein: CASSVTGDYEQYF.

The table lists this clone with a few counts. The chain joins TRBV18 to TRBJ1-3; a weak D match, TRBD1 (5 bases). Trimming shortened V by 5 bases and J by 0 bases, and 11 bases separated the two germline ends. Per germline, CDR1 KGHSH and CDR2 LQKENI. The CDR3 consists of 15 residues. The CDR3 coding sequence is TGTGCCAGCTCAGCGACAGCTTCCTCTGGAAACACCATATATTTT. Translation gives CASSATASSGNTIYF.

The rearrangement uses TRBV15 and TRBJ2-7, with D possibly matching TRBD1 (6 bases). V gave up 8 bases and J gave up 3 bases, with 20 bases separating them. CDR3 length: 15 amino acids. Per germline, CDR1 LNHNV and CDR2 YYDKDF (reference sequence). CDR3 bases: TGTGCCACCGGGACGAGGGCAGGGGTTTTCTACGAGCAGTACTTC. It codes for CATGTRAGVFYEQYF.

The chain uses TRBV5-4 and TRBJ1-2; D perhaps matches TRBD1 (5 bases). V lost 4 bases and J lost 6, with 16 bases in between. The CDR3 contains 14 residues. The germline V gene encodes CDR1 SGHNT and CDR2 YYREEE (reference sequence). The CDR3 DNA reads TGTGCCAGCAGCCCGGCGAAGGGGAGGAATGGCTACACCTTC. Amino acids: CASSPAKGRNGYTF. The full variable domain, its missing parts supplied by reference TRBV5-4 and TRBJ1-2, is ETGVTQSPTHLIKTRGQQVTLRCSSQSGHNTVSWYQQALGQGPQFIFQYYREEENGRGNFPPRFSGLQFPNYSSELNVNALELDDSALYLCASSPAKGRNGYTFGSGTRLTVV.

The CDR3 protein is CAWSAIRDTERGYTF. As DNA, the CDR3 is TGTGCCTGGAGCGCCATCCGGGACACGGAAAGGGGCTACACCTTC. This chain uses TRBV30 with TRBJ1-2; a possible D gene is TRBD1 (6 bases). Trimming removed 3 bases at V and 8 bases at J, with 22 bases between. Germline CDR1 reads GTSNPN; CDR2 reads SVGIG (reference sequence). This CDR3 has 15 residues.

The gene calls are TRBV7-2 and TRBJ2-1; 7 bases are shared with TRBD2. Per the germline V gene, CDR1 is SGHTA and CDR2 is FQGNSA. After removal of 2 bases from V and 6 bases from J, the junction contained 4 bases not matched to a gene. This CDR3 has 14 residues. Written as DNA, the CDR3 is TGTGCCAGCAGCTTAAGTAGCGGGCCCAATGAGCAGTTCTTC. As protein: CASSLSSGPNEQFF.

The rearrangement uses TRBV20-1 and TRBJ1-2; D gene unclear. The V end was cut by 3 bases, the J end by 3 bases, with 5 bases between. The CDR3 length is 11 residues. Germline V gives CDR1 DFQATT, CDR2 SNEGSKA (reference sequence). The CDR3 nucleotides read TGCAGTGCTAGTAGTGACTATGGCTACACCTTC. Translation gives CSASSDYGYTF.